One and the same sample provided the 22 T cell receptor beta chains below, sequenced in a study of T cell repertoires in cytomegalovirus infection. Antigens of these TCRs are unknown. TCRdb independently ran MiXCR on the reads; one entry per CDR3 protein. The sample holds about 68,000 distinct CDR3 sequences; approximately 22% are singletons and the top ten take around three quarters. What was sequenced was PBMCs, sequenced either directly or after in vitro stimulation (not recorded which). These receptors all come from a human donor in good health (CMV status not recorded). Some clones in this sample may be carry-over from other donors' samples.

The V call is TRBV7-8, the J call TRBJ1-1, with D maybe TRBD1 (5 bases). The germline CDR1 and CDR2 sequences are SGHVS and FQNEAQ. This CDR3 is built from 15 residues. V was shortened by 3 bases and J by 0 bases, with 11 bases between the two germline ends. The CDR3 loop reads CASSLDKDLNTEAFF. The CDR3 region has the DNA TGTGCCAGCAGCTTGGACAAGGATCTGAACACTGAAGCTTTCTTT.

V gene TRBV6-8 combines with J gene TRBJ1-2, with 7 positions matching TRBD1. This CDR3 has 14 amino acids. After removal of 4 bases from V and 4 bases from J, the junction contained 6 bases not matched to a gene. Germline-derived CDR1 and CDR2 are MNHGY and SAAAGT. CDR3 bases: TGTGCCAGCAGTTTCACAGGGGCCGGCTATGGCTACACCTTC. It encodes CASSFTGAGYGYTF.

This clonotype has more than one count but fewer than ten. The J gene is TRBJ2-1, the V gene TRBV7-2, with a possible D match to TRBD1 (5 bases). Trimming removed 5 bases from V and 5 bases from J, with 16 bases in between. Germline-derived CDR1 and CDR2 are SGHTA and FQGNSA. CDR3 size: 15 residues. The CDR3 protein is CASSPQTDQDNEQFF. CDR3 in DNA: TGTGCCAGCAGCCCACAGACAGACCAAGACAATGAGCAGTTCTTC.

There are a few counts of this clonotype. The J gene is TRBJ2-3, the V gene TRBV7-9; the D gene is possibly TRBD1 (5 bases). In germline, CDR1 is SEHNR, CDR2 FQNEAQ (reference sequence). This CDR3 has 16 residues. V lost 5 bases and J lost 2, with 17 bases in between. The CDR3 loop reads CASSPEAGPVTDTQYF. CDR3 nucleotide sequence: TGTGCCAGCAGCCCCGAGGCAGGGCCGGTCACAGATACGCAGTATTTT.

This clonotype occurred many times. CDR3 bases: TGTGCCAGCAGCTTGAGTAGGGGGCAGGGCTACACCTTC. This gives the protein CASSLSRGQGYTF. The V call is TRBV7-2, the J call TRBJ1-2; TRBD1 matches at 7 bases. This CDR3 has 13 residues. Germline assignment: CDR1 SGHTA and CDR2 FQGNSA. The V segment lost 3 bases and the J segment 8 bases; nucleotides outside the gene matches: 6.

The CDR3 loop reads CASSVRDLNSPLHF. In DNA, the CDR3 is TGTGCCAGCAGCGTCCGGGACCTAAATTCACCCCTCCACTTT. V and J are TRBV5-4 and TRBJ1-6; maybe TRBD1 (5 bases). Germline CDR1 reads SGHNT; CDR2 reads YYREEE (reference sequence). The CDR3 spans 14 residues. Trimming took off 4 bases at V and 7 bases at J, with 12 bases between the two ends. Drawing the rest from reference TRBV5-4 and TRBJ1-6, the complete variable domain is ETGVTQSPTHLIKTRGQQVTLRCSSQSGHNTVSWYQQALGQGPQFIFQYYREEENGRGNFPPRFSGLQFPNYSSELNVNALELDDSALYLCASSVRDLNSPLHFGNGTRLTVT.

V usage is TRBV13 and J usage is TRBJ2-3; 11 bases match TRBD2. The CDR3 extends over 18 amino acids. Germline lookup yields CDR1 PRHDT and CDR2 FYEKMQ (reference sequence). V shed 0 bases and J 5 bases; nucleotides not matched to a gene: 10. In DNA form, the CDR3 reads TGTGCCAGCAGCTTAGGTGGGACTAGCGGTCCCCTGGGAGATACGCAGTATTTT. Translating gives CASSLGGTSGPLGDTQYF.

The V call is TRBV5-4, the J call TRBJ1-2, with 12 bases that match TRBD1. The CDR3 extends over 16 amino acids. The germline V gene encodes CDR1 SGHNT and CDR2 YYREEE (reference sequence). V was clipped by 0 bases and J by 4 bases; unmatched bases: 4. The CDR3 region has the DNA TGTGCCAGCAGCTTGGCCGGGACAGGGGGCTCCTATGGCTACACCTTC. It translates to CASSLAGTGGSYGYTF.

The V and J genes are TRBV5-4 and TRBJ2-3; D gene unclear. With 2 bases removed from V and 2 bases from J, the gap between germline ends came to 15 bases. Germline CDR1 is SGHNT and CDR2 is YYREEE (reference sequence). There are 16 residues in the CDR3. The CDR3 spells CASSFFFRQLTDTQYF. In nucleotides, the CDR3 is TGTGCCAGCAGCTTTTTTTTTCGGCAACTCACAGATACGCAGTATTTT.

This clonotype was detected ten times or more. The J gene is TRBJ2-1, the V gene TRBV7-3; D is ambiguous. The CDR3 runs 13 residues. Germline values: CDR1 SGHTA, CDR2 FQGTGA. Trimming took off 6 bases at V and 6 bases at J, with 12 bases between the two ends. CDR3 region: CASRLELGNEQFF. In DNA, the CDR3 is TGTGCCAGCAGATTAGAACTTGGCAATGAGCAGTTCTTC.

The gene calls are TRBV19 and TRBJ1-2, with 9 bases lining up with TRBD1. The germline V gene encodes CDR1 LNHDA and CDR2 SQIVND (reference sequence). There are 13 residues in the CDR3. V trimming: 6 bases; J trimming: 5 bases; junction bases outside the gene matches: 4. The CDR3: CASSPGTGYGYTF. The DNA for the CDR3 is TGTGCCAGTAGCCCCGGGACAGGGTATGGCTACACCTTC.

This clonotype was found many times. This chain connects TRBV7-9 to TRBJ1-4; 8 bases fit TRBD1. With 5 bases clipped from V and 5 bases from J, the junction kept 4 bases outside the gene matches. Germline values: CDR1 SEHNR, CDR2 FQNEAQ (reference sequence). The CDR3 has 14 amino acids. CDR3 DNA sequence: TGTGCCAGCAGCCGGACAGGGCTAAATGAAAAACTGTTTTTT. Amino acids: CASSRTGLNEKLFF.

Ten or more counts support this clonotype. This CDR3 is CASSHGQISEAFF. For the CDR3, the DNA is TGTGCCAGCAGCCACGGACAGATTTCTGAAGCTTTCTTT. The gene calls are TRBV7-2 and TRBJ1-1, with D perhaps TRBD1 (6 bases). This CDR3 is 13 amino acids long. The germline V and J ends were trimmed by 5 bases and 6 bases, with 13 bases remaining between them. From germline, CDR1 is SGHTA and CDR2 FQGNSA.

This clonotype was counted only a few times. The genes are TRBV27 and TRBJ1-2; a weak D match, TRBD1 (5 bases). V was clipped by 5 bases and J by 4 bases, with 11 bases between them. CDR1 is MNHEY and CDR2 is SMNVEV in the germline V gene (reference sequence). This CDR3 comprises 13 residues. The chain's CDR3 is CASSVGVGYGYTF. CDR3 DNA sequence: TGTGCCAGCAGTGTAGGGGTAGGCTATGGCTACACCTTC.

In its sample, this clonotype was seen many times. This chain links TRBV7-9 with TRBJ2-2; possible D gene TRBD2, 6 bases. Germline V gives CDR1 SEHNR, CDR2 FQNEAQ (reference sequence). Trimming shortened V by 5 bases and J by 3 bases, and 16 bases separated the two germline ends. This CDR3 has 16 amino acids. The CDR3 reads CASSPSRWGDTGELFF. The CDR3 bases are TGTGCCAGCAGCCCCTCCCGGTGGGGGGACACCGGGGAGCTGTTTTTT.

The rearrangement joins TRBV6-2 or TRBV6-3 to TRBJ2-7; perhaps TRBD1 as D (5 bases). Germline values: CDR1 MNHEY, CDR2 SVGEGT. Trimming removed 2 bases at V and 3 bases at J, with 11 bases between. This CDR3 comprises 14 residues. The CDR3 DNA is TGTGCCAGCAGTTACACGCAAGACAGCTACGAGCAGTACGTC. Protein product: CASSYTQDSYEQYV.

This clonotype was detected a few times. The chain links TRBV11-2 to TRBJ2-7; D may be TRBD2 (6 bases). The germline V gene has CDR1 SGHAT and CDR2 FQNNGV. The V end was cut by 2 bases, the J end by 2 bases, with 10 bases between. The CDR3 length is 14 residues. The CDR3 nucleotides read TGTGCCAGCAGCTTAAGAGGCGGGACCTACGAGCAGTACGTC. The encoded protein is CASSLRGGTYEQYV.

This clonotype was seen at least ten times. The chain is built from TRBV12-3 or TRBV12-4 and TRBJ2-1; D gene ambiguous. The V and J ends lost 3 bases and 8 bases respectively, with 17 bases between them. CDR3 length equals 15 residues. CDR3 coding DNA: TGTGCCAGCAGTTTCGGTGGGCTTCTTGACTATGAGCAGTTCTTC. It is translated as CASSFGGLLDYEQFF.

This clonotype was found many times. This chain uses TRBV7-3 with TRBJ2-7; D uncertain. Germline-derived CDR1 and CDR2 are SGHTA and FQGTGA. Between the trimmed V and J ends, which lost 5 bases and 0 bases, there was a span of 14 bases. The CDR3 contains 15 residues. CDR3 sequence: CASSQHPGDSYEQYF. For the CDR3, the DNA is TGTGCCAGCAGCCAGCATCCCGGAGACTCCTACGAGCAGTACTTC.

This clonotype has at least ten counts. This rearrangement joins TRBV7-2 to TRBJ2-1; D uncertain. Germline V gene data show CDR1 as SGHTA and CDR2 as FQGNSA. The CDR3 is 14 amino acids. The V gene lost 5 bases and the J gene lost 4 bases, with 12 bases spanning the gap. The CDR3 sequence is CASSRTSDYNEQFF. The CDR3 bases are TGTGCCAGCAGCCGAACTTCAGATTACAATGAGCAGTTCTTC.

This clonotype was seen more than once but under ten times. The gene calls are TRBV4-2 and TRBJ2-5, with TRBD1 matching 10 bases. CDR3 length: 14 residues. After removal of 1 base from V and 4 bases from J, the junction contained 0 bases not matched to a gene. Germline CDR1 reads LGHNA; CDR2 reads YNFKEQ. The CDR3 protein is CASSQGDRGETQYF. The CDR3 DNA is TGTGCCAGCAGCCAAGGGGACAGGGGAGAGACCCAGTACTTC.

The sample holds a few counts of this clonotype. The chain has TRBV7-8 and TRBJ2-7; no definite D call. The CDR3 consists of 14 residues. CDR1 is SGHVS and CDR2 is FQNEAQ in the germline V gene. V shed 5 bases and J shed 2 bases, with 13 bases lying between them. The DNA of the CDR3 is TGTGCCAGCAGCCCCCCGGGCCGGACCTACGAGCAGTACGTC. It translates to CASSPPGRTYEQYV.